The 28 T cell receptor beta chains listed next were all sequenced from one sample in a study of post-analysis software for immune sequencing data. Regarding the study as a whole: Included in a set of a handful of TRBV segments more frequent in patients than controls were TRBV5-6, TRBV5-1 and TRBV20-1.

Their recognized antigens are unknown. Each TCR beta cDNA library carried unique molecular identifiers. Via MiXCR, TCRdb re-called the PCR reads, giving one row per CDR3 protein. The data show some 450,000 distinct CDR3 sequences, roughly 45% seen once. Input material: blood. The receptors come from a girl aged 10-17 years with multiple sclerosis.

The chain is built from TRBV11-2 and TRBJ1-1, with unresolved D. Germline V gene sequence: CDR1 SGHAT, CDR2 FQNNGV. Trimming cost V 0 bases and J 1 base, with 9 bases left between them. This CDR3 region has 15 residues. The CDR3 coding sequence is TGTGCCAGCAGCTTAGAGAGGCGAAAGAACACTGAAGCTTTCTTT. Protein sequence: CASSLERRKNTEAFF.

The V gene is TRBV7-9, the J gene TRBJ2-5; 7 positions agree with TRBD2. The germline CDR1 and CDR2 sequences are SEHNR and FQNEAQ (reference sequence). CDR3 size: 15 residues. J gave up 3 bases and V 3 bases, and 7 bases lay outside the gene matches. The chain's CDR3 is CASSLGDYTKETQYF. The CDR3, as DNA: TGTGCCAGCAGCTTGGGGGACTACACAAAAGAGACCCAGTACTTC.

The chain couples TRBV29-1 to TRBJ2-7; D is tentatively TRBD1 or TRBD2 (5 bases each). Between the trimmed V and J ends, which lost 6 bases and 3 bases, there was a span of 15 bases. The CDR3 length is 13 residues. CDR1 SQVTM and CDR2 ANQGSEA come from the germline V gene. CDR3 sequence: CSVARDGDYEQYF. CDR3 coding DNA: TGCAGCGTAGCCCGGGACGGGGACTACGAGCAGTACTTC.

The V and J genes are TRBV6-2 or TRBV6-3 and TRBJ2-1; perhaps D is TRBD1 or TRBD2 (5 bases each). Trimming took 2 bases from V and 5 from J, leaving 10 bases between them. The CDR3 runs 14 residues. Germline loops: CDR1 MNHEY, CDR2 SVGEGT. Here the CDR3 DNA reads TGTGCCAGCAGTTACGGGACCCCGAACAATGAGCAGTTCTTC. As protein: CASSYGTPNNEQFF.

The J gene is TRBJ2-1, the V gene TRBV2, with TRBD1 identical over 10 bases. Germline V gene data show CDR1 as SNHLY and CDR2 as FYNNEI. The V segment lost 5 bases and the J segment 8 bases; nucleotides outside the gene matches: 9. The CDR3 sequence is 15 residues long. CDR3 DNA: TGTGCCAGCAGTCCCGGGACAGGGGATTTCGATGAGCAGTTCTTC. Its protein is CASSPGTGDFDEQFF.

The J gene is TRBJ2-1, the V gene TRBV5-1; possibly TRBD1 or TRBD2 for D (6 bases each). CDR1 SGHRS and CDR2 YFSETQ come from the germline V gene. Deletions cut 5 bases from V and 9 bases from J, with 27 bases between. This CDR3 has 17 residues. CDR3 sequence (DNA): TGCGCCAGCAGTTCCTCCACGGGGGCAATCTTACAGGGTGAGCAGTTCTTC. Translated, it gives CASSSSTGAILQGEQFF.

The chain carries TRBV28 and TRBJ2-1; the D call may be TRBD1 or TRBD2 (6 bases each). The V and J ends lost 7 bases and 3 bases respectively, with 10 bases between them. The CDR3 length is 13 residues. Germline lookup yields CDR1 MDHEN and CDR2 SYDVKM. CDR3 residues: CASKRGVYNEQFF. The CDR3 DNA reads TGTGCCAGCAAAAGGGGGGTCTACAATGAGCAGTTCTTC.

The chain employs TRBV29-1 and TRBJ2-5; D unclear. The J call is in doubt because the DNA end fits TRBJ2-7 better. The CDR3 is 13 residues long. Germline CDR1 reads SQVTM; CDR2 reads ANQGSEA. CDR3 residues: CSVGQTAGYEQYF. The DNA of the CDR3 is TGCAGCGTGGGCCAGACGGCCGGCTACGAGCAGTACTTC.

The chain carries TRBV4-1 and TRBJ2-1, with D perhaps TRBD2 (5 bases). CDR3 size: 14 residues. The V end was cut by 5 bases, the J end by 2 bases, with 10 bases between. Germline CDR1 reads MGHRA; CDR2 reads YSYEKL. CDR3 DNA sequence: TGCGCCAGCAGCGGTATGGAGGCCTACAATGAGCAGTTCTTC. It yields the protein CASSGMEAYNEQFF.

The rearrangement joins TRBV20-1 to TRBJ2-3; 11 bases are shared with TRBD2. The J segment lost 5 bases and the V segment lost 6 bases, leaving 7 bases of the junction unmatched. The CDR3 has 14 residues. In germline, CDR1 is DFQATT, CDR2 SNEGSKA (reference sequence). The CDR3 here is CSAPGTSGRDTQYF. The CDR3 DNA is TGCAGTGCGCCCGGGACTAGCGGACGAGATACGCAGTATTTT.

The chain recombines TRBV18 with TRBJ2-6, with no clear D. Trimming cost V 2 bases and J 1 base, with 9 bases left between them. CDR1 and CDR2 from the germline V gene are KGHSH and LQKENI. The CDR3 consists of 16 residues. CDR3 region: CASSPGKVSGANVLTF. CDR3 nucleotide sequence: TGTGCCAGCTCACCAGGGAAGGTTTCTGGGGCCAACGTCCTGACTTTC. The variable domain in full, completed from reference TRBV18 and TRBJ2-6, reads NAGVMQNPRHLVRRRGQEARLRCSPMKGHSHVYWYRQLPEEGLKFMVYLQKENIIDESGMPKERFSAEFPKEGPSILRIQQVVRGDSAAYFCASSPGKVSGANVLTFGAGSRLTVL.

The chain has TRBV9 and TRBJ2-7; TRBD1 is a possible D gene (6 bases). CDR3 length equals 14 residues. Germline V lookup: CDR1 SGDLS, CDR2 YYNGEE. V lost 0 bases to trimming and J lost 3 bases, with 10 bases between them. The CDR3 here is CASSVEGEHYEQYF. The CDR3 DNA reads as TGTGCCAGCAGCGTAGAGGGGGAGCACTACGAGCAGTACTTC.

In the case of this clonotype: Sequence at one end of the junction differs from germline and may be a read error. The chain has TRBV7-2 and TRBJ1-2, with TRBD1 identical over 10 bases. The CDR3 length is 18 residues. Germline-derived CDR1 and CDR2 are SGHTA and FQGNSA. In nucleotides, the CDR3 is TGTGCCAGCGGCTTAGAGACAGGGGGCGTTATCACTAACTATGGCTACACCTTC. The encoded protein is CASGLETGGVITNYGYTF.

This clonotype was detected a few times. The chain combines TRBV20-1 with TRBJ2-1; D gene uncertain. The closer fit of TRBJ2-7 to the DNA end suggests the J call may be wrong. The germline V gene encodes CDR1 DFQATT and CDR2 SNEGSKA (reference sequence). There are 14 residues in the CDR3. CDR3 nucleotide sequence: TGCAGTGCTAGGCGTCAGCTAAACTCCTACGAGCAGTACTTC. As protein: CSARRQLNSYEQYF.

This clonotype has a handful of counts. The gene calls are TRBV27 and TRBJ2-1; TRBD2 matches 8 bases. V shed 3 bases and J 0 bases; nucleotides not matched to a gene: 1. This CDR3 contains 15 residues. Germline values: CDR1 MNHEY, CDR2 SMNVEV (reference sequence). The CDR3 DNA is TGTGCCAGCAGTTTTCTAGCGGGCTCCTACAATGAGCAGTTCTTC. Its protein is CASSFLAGSYNEQFF.

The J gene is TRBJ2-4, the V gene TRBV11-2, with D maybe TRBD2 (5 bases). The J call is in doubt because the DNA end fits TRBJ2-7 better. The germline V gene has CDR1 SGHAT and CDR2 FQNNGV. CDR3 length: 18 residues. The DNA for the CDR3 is TGTGCCAGCAGCCCAACACTTTATGAAGCGGCAGAGCTTTACGAGCAGTACTTC. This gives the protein CASSPTLYEAAELYEQYF.

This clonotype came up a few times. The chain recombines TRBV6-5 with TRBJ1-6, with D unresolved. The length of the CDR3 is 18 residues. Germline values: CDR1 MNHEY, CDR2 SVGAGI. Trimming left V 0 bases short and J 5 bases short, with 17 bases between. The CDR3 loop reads CASSYSNAGAFDNSPLHF. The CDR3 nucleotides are TGTGCCAGCAGTTACTCCAACGCAGGAGCGTTCGATAATTCACCCCTCCACTTT.

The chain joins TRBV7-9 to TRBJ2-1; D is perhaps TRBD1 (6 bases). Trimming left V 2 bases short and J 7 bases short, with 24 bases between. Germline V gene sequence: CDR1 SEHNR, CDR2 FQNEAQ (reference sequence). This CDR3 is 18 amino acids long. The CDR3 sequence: CASSLSHHDWGQLNEQFF. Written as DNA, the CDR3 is TGTGCCAGCAGCTTATCGCACCACGACTGGGGGCAGCTGAATGAGCAGTTCTTC.

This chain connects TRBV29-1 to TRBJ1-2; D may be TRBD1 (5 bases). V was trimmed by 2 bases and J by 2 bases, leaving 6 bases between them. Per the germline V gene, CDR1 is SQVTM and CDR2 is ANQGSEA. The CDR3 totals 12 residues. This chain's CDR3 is CSVEWTNYGYTF. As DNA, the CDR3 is TGCAGCGTTGAATGGACAAACTATGGCTACACCTTC.

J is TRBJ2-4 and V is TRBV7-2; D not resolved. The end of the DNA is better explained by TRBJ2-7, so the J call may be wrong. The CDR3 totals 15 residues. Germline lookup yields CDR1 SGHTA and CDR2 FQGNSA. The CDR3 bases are TGTGCCAGCAGCTTAGCGGACGGTCCCCGCTACGAGCAGTACTTC. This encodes CASSLADGPRYEQYF.

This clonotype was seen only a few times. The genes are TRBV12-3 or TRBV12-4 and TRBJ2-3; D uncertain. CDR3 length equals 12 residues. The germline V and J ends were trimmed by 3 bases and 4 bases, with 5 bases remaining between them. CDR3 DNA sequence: TGTGCCAGCAGTTTTCTTCCAGATACGCAGTATTTT. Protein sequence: CASSFLPDTQYF.

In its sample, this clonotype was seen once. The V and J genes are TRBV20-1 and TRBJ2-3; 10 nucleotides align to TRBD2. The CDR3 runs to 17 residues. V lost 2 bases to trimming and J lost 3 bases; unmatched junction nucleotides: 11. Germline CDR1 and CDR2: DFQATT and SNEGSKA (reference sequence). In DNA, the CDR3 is TGCAGTGCTAGATCGCGGGCTAGCGGGAGAATGACAGATACGCAGTATTTT. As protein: CSARSRASGRMTDTQYF.

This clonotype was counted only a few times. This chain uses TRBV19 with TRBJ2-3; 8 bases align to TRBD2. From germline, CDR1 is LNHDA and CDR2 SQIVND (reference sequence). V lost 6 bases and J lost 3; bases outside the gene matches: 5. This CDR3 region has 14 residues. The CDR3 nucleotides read TGTGCCAGTAGGAGCGGGAGAGTGACAGATACGCAGTATTTT. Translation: CASRSGRVTDTQYF.

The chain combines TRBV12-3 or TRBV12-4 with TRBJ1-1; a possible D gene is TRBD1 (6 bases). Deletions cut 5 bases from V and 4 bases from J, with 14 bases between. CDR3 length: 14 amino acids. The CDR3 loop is CASSPDRKLTEAFF. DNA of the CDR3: TGTGCCAGCAGTCCCGACAGGAAACTCACTGAAGCTTTCTTT.

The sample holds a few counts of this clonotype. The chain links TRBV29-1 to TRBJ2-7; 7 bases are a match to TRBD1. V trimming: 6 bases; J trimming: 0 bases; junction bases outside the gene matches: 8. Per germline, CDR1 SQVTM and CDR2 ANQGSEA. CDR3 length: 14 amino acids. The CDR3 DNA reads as TGCAGCGTGACCGGACAGGAGAGCTCCTACGAGCAGTACTTC. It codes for CSVTGQESSYEQYF.

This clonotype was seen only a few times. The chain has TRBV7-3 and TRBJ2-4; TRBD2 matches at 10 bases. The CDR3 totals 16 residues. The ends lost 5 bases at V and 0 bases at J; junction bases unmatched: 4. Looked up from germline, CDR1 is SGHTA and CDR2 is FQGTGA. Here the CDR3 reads CASSPGLAVAKNIQYF. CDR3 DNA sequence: TGTGCCAGCAGCCCCGGACTAGCGGTAGCCAAAAACATTCAGTACTTC.

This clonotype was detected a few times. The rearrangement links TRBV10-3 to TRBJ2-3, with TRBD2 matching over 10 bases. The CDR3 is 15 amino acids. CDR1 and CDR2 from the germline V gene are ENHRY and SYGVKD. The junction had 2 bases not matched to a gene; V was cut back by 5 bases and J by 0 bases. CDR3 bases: TGTGCCATCAGTCCTAGCGGGGGAAGCACAGATACGCAGTATTTT. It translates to CAISPSGGSTDTQYF.

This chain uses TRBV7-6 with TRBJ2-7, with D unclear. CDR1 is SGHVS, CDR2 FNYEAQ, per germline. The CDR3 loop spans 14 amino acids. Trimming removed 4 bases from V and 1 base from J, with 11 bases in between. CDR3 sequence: CASSSEYSSYEQYF. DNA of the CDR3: TGTGCCAGCAGCTCAGAATACAGTTCCTACGAGCAGTACTTC. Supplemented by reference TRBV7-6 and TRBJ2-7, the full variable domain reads GAGVSQSPRYKVTKRGQDVALRCDPISGHVSLYWYRQALGQGPEFLTYFNYEAQQDKSGLPNDRFSAERPEGSISTLTIQRTEQRDSAMYRCASSSEYSSYEQYFGPGTRLTVT.